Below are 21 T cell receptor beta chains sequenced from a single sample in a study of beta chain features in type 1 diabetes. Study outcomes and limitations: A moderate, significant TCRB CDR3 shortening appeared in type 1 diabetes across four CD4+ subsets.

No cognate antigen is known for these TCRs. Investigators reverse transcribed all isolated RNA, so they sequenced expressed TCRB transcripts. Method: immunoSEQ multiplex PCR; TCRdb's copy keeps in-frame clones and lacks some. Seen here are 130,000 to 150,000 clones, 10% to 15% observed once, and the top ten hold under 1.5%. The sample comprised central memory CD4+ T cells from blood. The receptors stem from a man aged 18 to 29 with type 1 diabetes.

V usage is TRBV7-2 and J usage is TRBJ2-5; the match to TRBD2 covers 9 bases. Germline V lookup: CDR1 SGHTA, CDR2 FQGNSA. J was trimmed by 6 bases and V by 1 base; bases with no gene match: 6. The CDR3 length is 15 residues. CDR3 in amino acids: CASSLGGTSRQTQYF. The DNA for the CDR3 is TGTGCCAGCAGCTTAGGCGGGACTAGCCGGCAGACCCAGTACTTC. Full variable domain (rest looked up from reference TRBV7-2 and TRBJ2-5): GAGVSQSPSNKVTEKGKDVELRCDPISGHTALYWYRQSLGQGLEFLIYFQGNSAPDKSGLPSDRFSAERTGGSVSTLTIQRTQQEDSAVYLCASSLGGTSRQTQYFGPGTRLLVL.

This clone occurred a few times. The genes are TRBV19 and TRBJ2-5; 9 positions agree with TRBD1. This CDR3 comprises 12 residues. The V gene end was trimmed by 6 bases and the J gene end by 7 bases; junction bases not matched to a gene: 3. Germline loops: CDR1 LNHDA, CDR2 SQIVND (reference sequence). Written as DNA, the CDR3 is TGTGCCAGTAGCGGACAGGGGCTGACCCAGTACTTC. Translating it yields CASSGQGLTQYF.

In DNA, the CDR3 is TGTGCCAGCAGCTTAGTACAGAGTAACTATGGCTACACCTTC. Its translation is CASSLVQSNYGYTF. The V call is TRBV7-9, the J call TRBJ1-2; D gene ambiguous. Trimming pared 1 base from V and 1 base from J, leaving 7 bases between. This CDR3 region has 14 residues. Per germline, CDR1 SEHNR and CDR2 FQNEAQ (reference sequence).

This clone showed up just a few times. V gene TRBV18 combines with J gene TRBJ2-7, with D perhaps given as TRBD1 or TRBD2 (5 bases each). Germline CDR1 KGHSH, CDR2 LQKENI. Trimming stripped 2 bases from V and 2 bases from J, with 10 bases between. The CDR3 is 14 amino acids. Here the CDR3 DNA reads TGTGCCAGCTCACCAGGGGGTCAGCCCTACGAGCAGTACTTC. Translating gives CASSPGGQPYEQYF.

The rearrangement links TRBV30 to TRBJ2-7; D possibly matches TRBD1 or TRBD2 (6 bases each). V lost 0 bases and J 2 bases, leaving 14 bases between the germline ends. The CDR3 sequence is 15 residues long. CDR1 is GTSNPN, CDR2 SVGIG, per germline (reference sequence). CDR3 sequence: CAWSVGWGAPYEQYF. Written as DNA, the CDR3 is TGTGCCTGGAGTGTAGGGTGGGGGGCCCCCTACGAGCAGTACTTC. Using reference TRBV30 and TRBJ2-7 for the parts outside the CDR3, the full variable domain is SQTIHQWPATLVQPVGSPLSLECTVEGTSNPNLYWYRQAAGRGLQLLFYSVGIGQISSEVPQNLSASRPQDRQFILSSKKLLLSDSGFYLCAWSVGWGAPYEQYFGPGTRLTVT.

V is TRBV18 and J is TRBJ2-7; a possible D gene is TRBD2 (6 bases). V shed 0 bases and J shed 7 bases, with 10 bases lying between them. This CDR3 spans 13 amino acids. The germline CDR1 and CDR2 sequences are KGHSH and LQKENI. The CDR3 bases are TGTGCCAGCTCACCACCCATGGGGAGGGAGCAGTACTTC. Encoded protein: CASSPPMGREQYF. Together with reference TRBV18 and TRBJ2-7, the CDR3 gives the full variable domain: NAGVMQNPRHLVRRRGQEARLRCSPMKGHSHVYWYRQLPEEGLKFMVYLQKENIIDESGMPKERFSAEFPKEGPSILRIQQVVRGDSAAYFCASSPPMGREQYFGPGTRLTVT.

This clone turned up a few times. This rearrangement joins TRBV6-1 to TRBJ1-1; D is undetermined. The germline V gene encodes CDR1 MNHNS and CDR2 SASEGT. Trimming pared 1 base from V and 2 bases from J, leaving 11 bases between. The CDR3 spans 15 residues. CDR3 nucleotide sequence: TGTGCCAGCAGTGAAGGGAGAGGGAGTAACACTGAAGCTTTCTTT. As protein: CASSEGRGSNTEAFF.

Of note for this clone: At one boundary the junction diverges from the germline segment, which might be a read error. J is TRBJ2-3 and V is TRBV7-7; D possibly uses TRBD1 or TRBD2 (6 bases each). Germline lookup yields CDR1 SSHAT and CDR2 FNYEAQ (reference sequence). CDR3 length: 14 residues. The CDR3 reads CASSEGGYTDTQYF. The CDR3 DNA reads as TGTGCTAGCAGCGAGGGGGGATACACAGATACGCAGTATTTT.

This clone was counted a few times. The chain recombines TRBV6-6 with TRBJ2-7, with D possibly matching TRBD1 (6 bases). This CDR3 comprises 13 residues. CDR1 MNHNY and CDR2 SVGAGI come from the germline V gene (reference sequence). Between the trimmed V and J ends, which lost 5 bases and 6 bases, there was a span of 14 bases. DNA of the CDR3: TGTGCCAGCAGTCACTTGGACAGAGCCGAGCAGTACTTC. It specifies CASSHLDRAEQYF.

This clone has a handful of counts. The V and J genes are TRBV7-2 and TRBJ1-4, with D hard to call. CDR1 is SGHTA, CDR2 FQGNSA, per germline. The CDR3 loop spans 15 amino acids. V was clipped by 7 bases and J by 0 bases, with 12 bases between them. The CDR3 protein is CASTQGPSTNEKLFF. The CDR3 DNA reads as TGTGCCAGCACCCAAGGTCCGTCAACTAATGAAAAACTGTTTTTT.

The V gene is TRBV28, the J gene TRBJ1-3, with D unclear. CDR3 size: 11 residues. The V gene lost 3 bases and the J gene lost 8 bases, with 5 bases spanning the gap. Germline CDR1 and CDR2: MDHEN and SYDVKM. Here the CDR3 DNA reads TGTGCCAGCAGTTTGGAGTACACCATATATTTT. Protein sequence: CASSLEYTIYF.

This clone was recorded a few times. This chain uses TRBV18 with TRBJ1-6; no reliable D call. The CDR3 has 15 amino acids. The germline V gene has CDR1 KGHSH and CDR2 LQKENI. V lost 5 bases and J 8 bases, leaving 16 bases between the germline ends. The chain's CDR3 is CASSSRPLADSPLHF. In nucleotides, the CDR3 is TGTGCCAGCTCATCACGCCCTCTGGCGGATTCACCCCTCCACTTT. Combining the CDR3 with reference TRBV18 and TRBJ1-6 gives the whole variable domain NAGVMQNPRHLVRRRGQEARLRCSPMKGHSHVYWYRQLPEEGLKFMVYLQKENIIDESGMPKERFSAEFPKEGPSILRIQQVVRGDSAAYFCASSSRPLADSPLHFGNGTRLTVT.

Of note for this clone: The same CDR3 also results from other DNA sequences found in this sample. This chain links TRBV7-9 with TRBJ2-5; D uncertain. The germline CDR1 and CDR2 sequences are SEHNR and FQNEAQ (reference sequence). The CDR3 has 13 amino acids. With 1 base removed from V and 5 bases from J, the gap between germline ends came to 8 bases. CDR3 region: CASSLGRPETQYF. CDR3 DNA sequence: TGTGCCAGCAGCTTAGGCAGGCCGGAGACCCAGTACTTC.

CDR3 DNA sequence: TGCGCCAGCAGCTTGGTCTCTAGCGTTGGCACAGATACGCAGTATTTT. This codes for CASSLVSSVGTDTQYF. This sequence joins TRBV5-1 and TRBJ2-3; maybe TRBD2 (6 bases). The ends were cut back, 0 bases at V and 1 base at J, with 12 bases in the middle. The CDR3 totals 16 residues. Per germline, CDR1 SGHRS and CDR2 YFSETQ.

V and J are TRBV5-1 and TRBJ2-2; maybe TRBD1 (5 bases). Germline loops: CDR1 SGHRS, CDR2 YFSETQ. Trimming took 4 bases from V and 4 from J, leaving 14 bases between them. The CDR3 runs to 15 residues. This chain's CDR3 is CASSRQPQGTGELFF. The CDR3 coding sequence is TGCGCCAGCAGCCGCCAGCCGCAGGGCACCGGGGAGCTGTTTTTT.

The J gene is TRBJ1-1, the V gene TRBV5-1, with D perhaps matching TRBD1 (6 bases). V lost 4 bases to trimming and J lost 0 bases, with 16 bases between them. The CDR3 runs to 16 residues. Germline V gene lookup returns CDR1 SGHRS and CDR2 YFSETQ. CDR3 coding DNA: TGCGCCAGCAGCAGCACTACAGGGAGTGTGAACACTGAAGCTTTCTTT. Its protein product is CASSSTTGSVNTEAFF.

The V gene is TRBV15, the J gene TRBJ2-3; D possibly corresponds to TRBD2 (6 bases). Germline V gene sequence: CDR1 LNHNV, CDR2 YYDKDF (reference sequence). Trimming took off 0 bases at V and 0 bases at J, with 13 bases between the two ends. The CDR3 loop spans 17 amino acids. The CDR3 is CATSRESSVSSTDTQYF. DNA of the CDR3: TGTGCCACCAGCAGAGAGTCTAGCGTCTCTAGCACAGATACGCAGTATTTT. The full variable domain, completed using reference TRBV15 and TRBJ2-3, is DAMVIQNPRYQVTQFGKPVTLSCSQTLNHNVMYWYQQKSSQAPKLLFHYYDKDFNNEADTPDNFQSRRPNTSFCFLDIRSPGLGDTAMYLCATSRESSVSSTDTQYFGPGTRLTVL.

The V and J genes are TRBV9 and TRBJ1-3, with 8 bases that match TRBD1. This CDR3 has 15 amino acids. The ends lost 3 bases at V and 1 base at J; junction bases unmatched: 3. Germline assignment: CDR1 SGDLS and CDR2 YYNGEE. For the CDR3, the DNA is TGTGCCAGCAGCGCAGGGGGCAAGTCTGGAAACACCATATATTTT. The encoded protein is CASSAGGKSGNTIYF. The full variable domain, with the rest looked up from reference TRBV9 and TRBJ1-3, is DSGVTQTPKHLITATGQRVTLRCSPRSGDLSVYWYQQSLDQGLQFLIQYYNGEERAKGNILERFSAQQFPDLHSELNLSSLELGDSALYFCASSAGGKSGNTIYFGEGSWLTVV.

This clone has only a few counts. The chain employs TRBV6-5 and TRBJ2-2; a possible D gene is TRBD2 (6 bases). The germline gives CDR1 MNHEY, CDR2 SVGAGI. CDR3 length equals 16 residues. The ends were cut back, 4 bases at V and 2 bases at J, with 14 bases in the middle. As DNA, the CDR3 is TGTGCCAGCAGTTCTCCCCGGGACTCCAACACCGGGGAGCTGTTTTTT. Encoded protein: CASSSPRDSNTGELFF.

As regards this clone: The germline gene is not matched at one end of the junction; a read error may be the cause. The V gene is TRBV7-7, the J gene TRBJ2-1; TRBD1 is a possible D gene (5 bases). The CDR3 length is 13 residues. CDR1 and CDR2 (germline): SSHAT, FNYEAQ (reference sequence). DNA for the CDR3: TGTGCTAGCAGCTTGGGGCAGTACAATGAGCAGTTCTTC. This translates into CASSLGQYNEQFF. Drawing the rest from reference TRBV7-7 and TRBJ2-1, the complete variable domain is GAGVSQSPRYKVTKRGQDVTLRCDPISSHATLYWYQQALGQGPEFLTYFNYEAQPDKSGLPSDRFSAERPEGSISTLTIQRTEQRDSAMYRCASSLGQYNEQFFGPGTRLTVL.

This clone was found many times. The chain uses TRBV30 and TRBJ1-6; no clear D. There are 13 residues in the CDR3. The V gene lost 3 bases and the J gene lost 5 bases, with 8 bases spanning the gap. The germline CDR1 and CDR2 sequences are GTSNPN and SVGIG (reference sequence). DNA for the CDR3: TGTGCCTGGAGACTCCAGGATAATTCACCCCTCCACTTT. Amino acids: CAWRLQDNSPLHF.